The present T cell receptor (beta chain) was sequenced within a study of technical replicates of blood from several donors. The protocol was immunoSEQ multiplex PCR, while the TCRdb copy is restricted to in-frame clones and leaves out a portion. The repertoire holds about 90,000 clones, with roughly 93% as singletons. Sequences were obtained from T cells isolated from PBMCs. The sequence came from a human donor in good health.

Here the CDR3 reads CASSSLATQRQQYF. The CDR3 nucleotides are TGTGCCAGCAGCTCCCTAGCGACCCAGAGGCAGCAGTACTTC. V gene TRBV5-8 combines with J gene TRBJ2-7; D may be TRBD2 (6 bases). The CDR3 sequence is 14 residues long. Germline CDR1 reads SGHTS; CDR2 reads YDEGEE. V dropped 3 bases and J dropped 8 bases, with 18 bases sitting between them.